This T cell receptor (beta chain) was sequenced in a study of shared clonotypes between healthy human individuals (TCRdb year 2020). Broadly, across the study: The cohort included three men and a couple of women between 18 and 49 years of age. Libraries were prepared and TCR repertoires were sequenced by different laboratories using diverse techniques, in order to increase sequencing depth and limit assay-specific biases. Per donor, leukapheresis produced somewhere between about 0.94 and 9.5 billion PBMCs. Per donor, three plates each were used for CD4 naive and CD4 memory, two for CD8 naive, and one for CD8 memory. Blood TCR repertoires of five healthy adults were deeply sequenced to estimate repertoire size and the extent of clonotype sharing between individuals. General conclusions and limits of the study: Rarefaction of sorted-subset datasets indicated incomplete sequencing despite the large sequencing depth. Sampling was restricted to blood, and TCR repertoires in tissue are likely to differ from TCR repertoires in blood. Compared with non-shared clonotypes, clonotypes shared by all four sorted-subset donors had higher generation probabilities. Estimated clonotype richness was generally larger for naive than for memory subsets. About 5% of naive CD4, around 3.6% of naive CD8, roughly 2.5% of memory CD4, and less than 0.45% of memory CD8 clonotypes were shared across several donors. The small number of donors limited the genetic and exposure-history diversity represented. Based on pairwise subsampling, the degree of clonotype sharing among donors was expected to be affected by sequencing depth.

Reading from cysteine to phenylalanine, the CDR3 counts 14 amino acids. Of all the DNA, just the CDR3 is kept, 42 bases in frame from base 1. In the germline V gene, CDR1 corresponds to SGHTA and CDR2 to FQGTGA. The junction shows trimming of 5 bases on V and 7 bases on J, and the gene matches do not reach 7 bases of it. TCR CDR3 regions were amplified from genomic DNA by multiplex PCR using the deep immunoSEQ assay. Extracted genomic DNA from each cell subset was distributed evenly across all wells of several immunoSEQ 96-well plates, and each plate was treated as a replicate. For sorted subsets, each replicate PCR was loaded with 200 ng genomic DNA, equivalent to 25,000 to 35,000 T cell genomes. The purified libraries were quantified using a Qubit 3.0 fluorometer, sized with a Bioanalyzer 2100, and then quantified again using the KAPA Library Quantification kit. A separate single-read 150-cycle Illumina NextSeq 550 flow cell was used to sequence each immunoSEQ 96-well plate. In the paper's pipeline: The immunoSEQ output contained only junctional sequences without quality scores, so filtering could not match that applied to full-length reads. Sequences were annotated with PyIR, a Python wrapper for IgBLAST v1.9, and V/J genes and CDR3 were assigned using IMGT germline references. Reads with weak V/J assignments (E-value above 1e-6), missing CDR3, stop codons, out-of-frame junctions, or ambiguous translated residues were removed. V3J clonotypes were defined as sequences sharing the same inferred V gene, J gene, and CDR3 amino acid sequence. Percentage overlap between repertoires was calculated by dividing the number of shared unique clonotypes by the size of the smaller repertoire. Repertoire richness was assessed with RTK rarefaction, the Chao1 estimator, and Recon v2.1 estimates of unobserved clonotypes. Generation probabilities were computed with OLGA for all TCRbeta clonotypes obtained by the gDNA method from four donors. In its TCRdb copy, this immuneACCESS table keeps in-frame sequences only and misses some clones. Where compared with another copy, unresolved V genes explain less than half of these, and the others have no known cause. The DNA gave D and trimming, while V, J and clone size come from that table. The sample table lists 2 million to 2.5 million clones, over 85% of them with a count of one. About 0.37% of the sample is in the top ten clones.

Notes on this clone: It lacks a known antigen. Base quality data are lacking; no much larger clone is found one base away.

Healthy HIV-negative adults with no recently reported acute infections or vaccinations were included as donors. Every donor was a Caucasian adult residing in Nashville, Tennessee, USA. Magnetic negative selection was used to enrich CD4+ T cells, after which naive cells were positively selected on CD45RA and the negative fraction became the memory subset. Blood was obtained by leukapheresis, after which PBMCs were separated by Ficoll-Histopaque density gradient centrifugation and cryopreserved in liquid nitrogen vapor phase. Analytical flow cytometry was used to check the purity and quantity of each magnetically sorted T cell population. Genomic DNA was isolated from each sorted fraction and quantified by UV absorbance on a Nanodrop 2000c.

The V gene is TRBV7-3 and the J gene is TRBJ1-2, and 10 junction bases match TRBD1. The sequencing sample was made of naive CD4+ T cells from PBMCs. The cell subset or site label of this sample denotes: CD45RA+ positively selected. The sequence was collected from a man between 18 and 29 years old in good health. Some clones in this sample may be carry-over from other donors' samples. CDR3 reads: CASSAGQGVSGYTF. The base sequence is TGTGCCAGCAGCGCCGGACAGGGGGTATCTGGCTACACCTTC.